A single sample is the source of the 15 T cell receptor beta chains below, sequenced in a study of metastatic and nonmetastatic thyroid tumors. TCRdb redid the clone calls on the PCR reads using MiXCR. The sample includes 7,500 to 8,000 clones, around 30% of them seen just once. Thyroid surgery was performed in patients who had received no treatment beforehand. The material sequenced was tumor tissue. Every receptor here comes from a male donor with papillary thyroid cancer or a benign thyroid nodule (not recorded which). Some clones in this sample may be carry-over from other donors' samples.

This clone appeared a single time. The chain carries TRBV4-1 and TRBJ2-7; 8 positions agree with TRBD1. Losses at the gene ends were 8 bases for V and 2 bases for J; bases not matched to a gene: 5. This CDR3 has 13 residues. Germline V gene sequence: CDR1 MGHRA, CDR2 YSYEKL. The CDR3 is CASGQGPTYEQYF. DNA for the CDR3: TGCGCCAGCGGACAGGGCCCTACCTACGAGCAGTACTTC.

By sample share, this clone is medium-sized. The chain couples TRBV2 to TRBJ2-3; D possibly corresponds to TRBD1 (6 bases). Deletions cut 6 bases from V and 0 bases from J, with 13 bases between. Per germline, CDR1 SNHLY and CDR2 FYNNEI. The CDR3 extends over 15 amino acids. The CDR3 sequence is CASSRDIASTDTQYF. The CDR3 coding sequence is TGTGCCAGCAGCCGGGACATCGCTAGCACAGATACGCAGTATTTT.

This clone was observed a few times. The rearrangement uses TRBV9 and TRBJ1-5, with 7 bases that match TRBD1. CDR1 and CDR2 from the germline V gene are SGDLS and YYNGEE. V shed 0 bases, J shed 0 bases, and the junction held 3 bases outside the gene matches. The CDR3 sequence is 16 residues long. CDR3 in DNA: TGTGCCAGCAGCGTAGGGTGGGACAGTAGCAATCAGCCCCAGCATTTT. Amino acids: CASSVGWDSSNQPQHF.

This clone was detected ten times or more. The chain joins TRBV5-1 to TRBJ1-1; no clear D gene. The CDR3 consists of 14 residues. Germline assignment: CDR1 SGHRS and CDR2 YFSETQ. V dropped 0 bases and J dropped 1 base, with 7 bases sitting between them. CDR3 DNA: TGCGCCAGCAGCTTGGTGGGCGGGAACACTGAAGCTTTCTTT. It translates to CASSLVGGNTEAFF. Together with reference TRBV5-1 and TRBJ1-1, the CDR3 gives the full variable domain: KAGVTQTPRYLIKTRGQQVTLSCSPISGHRSVSWYQQTPGQGLQFLFEYFSETQRNKGNFPGRFSGRQFSNSRSEMNVSTLELGDSALYLCASSLVGGNTEAFFGQGTRLTVV.

This chain uses TRBV19 with TRBJ2-1; D is perhaps TRBD1 (6 bases). V was clipped by 2 bases and J by 1 base, with 18 bases between them. The CDR3 length is 18 residues. Per the germline V gene, CDR1 is LNHDA and CDR2 is SQIVND (reference sequence). CDR3 coding DNA: TGTGCCAGTAGTATAATATCGGGATGGGACACATCCTACAATGAGCAGTTCTTC. It codes for CASSIISGWDTSYNEQFF.

As for this clone: It may be a read error: a sequence one base away is much more abundant. The rearrangement joins TRBV5-4 to TRBJ2-3; TRBD2 matches at 12 bases. Looked up from germline, CDR1 is SGHNT and CDR2 is YYREEE (reference sequence). V dropped 7 bases and J dropped 4; count of bases not matched to a gene: 7. The CDR3 has 15 residues. CDR3 loop: CASGSGLAGSDTQYF. DNA of the CDR3: TGTGCCAGCGGCTCCGGACTAGCGGGATCAGATACGCAGTATTTT.

This clone was detected a few times. The chain combines TRBV6-1 with TRBJ2-1; weak D call: TRBD2 (5 bases). The CDR3 extends over 14 amino acids. CDR1 MNHNS and CDR2 SASEGT come from the germline V gene. V lost 5 bases, J lost 5 bases, and 13 bases lay in between. The CDR3 bases are TGTGCCAGCAGTCCCGTTGGAGGCGACAATGAGCAGTTCTTC. Translation: CASSPVGGDNEQFF.

Within the sample, this clone is medium-sized. The rearrangement joins TRBV12-3 or TRBV12-4 to TRBJ2-7, with TRBD1 as a possible D gene (5 bases). CDR3 length: 13 residues. V was trimmed by 6 bases and J by 2 bases, leaving 11 bases between them. CDR3 nucleotides: TGTGCCAGCAGCTTTGGACAACCCTACGAGCAGTACTTC. The encoded protein is CASSFGQPYEQYF.

V usage is TRBV6-4 and J usage is TRBJ2-7, with 7 bases aligning to TRBD2. Trimming took 9 bases from V and 1 from J; bases not matched to a gene: 6. Germline assignment: CDR1 MRHNA and CDR2 SNTAGT. The CDR3 runs to 13 residues. The CDR3 region has the DNA TGTGCCAGTGACCCGCGGGGGTCCTACGAGCAGTACTTC. Translated, it gives CASDPRGSYEQYF.

The chain combines TRBV11-2 with TRBJ1-1; D gene unclear. This CDR3 has 13 amino acids. CDR1 is SGHAT, CDR2 FQNNGV, per germline. With 3 bases removed from V and 1 base from J, the gap between germline ends came to 6 bases. The CDR3 DNA follows: TGTGCCAGCAGCTTGAAGAGGAACACTGAAGCTTTCTTT. The encoded protein is CASSLKRNTEAFF.

This clone was picked up a small number of times. V usage is TRBV6-1 and J usage is TRBJ1-6; D is undetermined. Germline V gene lookup returns CDR1 MNHNS and CDR2 SASEGT. CDR3 size: 16 residues. The germline V and J ends were trimmed by 2 bases and 6 bases, with 14 bases remaining between them. DNA for the CDR3: TGTGCCAGCAGTGAACAGGCTCCCTGGGGTAATTCACCCCTCCACTTT. Translating it yields CASSEQAPWGNSPLHF.

This clone was counted a single time. The rearrangement uses TRBV7-8 and TRBJ2-7; possibly TRBD1 or TRBD2 for D (5 bases each). CDR3 length equals 14 residues. V lost 5 bases and J lost 4, with 15 bases in between. Germline lookup yields CDR1 SGHVS and CDR2 FQNEAQ. The CDR3, as DNA: TGTGCCAGCAGCATCTCCGGGACGGGTTACGAGCAGTACTTC. This codes for CASSISGTGYEQYF.

By share, this clone counts as medium-sized. The chain has TRBV27 and TRBJ2-7; D might be TRBD1 (6 bases). Trimming took off 3 bases at V and 6 bases at J, with 12 bases between the two ends. CDR1 is MNHEY and CDR2 is SMNVEV in the germline V gene (reference sequence). The CDR3 runs 13 residues. This CDR3 reads CASSFRQDGEQYF. The CDR3 DNA follows: TGTGCCAGCAGTTTCCGACAGGACGGCGAGCAGTACTTC.

This clone was recorded many times. The chain has TRBV7-6 and TRBJ2-2; no reliable D call. V gave up 1 base and J gave up 8 bases, with 2 bases separating them. The germline V gene has CDR1 SGHVS and CDR2 FNYEAQ. The CDR3 is made up of 11 amino acids. The CDR3 reads CASSLEGELFF. In DNA form, the CDR3 reads TGTGCCAGCAGCTTAGAGGGGGAGCTGTTTTTT.

The count of this clone is one. The chain carries TRBV7-9 and TRBJ2-1; no clear D. The length of the CDR3 is 13 residues. Germline lookup yields CDR1 SEHNR and CDR2 FQNEAQ (reference sequence). V was clipped by 8 bases and J by 0 bases, with 8 bases between them. The CDR3 DNA is TGTGCCAGCGATTCGAGCTCCTACAATGAGCAGTTCTTC. This codes for CASDSSSYNEQFF.